This TCR beta chain was retrieved from a study of blood T cell repertoires in COVID-19. Seattle patients were enrolled while actively infected and followed longitudinally. The protocol was immunoSEQ multiplex PCR, while the TCRdb copy is restricted to in-frame clones and leaves out a portion. Among 200,000 to 250,000 clones listed, 70% to 90% were seen once. V shed 1 base, J shed 0 bases, and the junction held 6 bases outside the gene matches. CDR3 length: 17 residues. Germline V lookup: CDR1 MNHNS, CDR2 SASEGT. The chain has TRBV6-1 and TRBJ2-7; TRBD2 matches 10 bases. This sequence was found in a man in his thirties or forties with COVID-19, enrolled during active disease. Input material: peripheral blood. The CDR3 sequence is CASSEEDSGRTSYEQYF. CDR3 in DNA: TGTGCCAGCAGTGAAGAGGATAGCGGGAGGACCTCCTACGAGCAGTACTTC.